A single sample is the source of the 30 T cell receptor beta chains below, sequenced in a study of cytomegalovirus exposure and HLA in healthy donors. With 60 Vbeta and 13 Jbeta primers, the PCR was carried out. Measured with immunoSEQ multiplex PCR; TCRdb has only the in-frame clones, and not every one. The sample has fewer than 120,000 clones, nearly 80% seen once. Sequenced: PBMCs. The receptors shown here come from a woman aged 25 to 39 in good health and CMV-seronegative.

The rearrangement uses TRBV5-4 and TRBJ1-2; 10 bases align to TRBD1. After removal of 3 bases from V and 3 bases from J, the junction contained 11 bases not matched to a gene. The CDR3 has 17 amino acids. CDR1 and CDR2 from the germline V gene are SGHNT and YYREEE (reference sequence). CDR3 loop: CASSSLRGQGKDYGYTF. The CDR3 DNA is TGTGCCAGCAGCTCCCTAAGGGGACAGGGGAAGGACTATGGCTACACCTTC.

J is TRBJ1-2 and V is TRBV2; D unresolved. In germline, CDR1 is SNHLY, CDR2 FYNNEI. Trimming removed 6 bases from V and 6 bases from J, with 14 bases in between. The CDR3 totals 13 residues. CDR3 protein: CASRPGGLDGYTF. CDR3 DNA sequence: TGTGCCAGCAGGCCAGGAGGGTTGGATGGCTACACCTTC. The whole variable domain, filled in from reference TRBV2 and TRBJ1-2, reads EPEVTQTPSHQVTQMGQEVILRCVPISNHLYFYWYRQILGQKVEFLVSFYNNEISEKSEIFDDQFSVERPDGSNFTLKIRSTKLEDSAMYFCASRPGGLDGYTFGSGTRLTVV.

This chain uses TRBV14 with TRBJ2-1; perhaps TRBD1 as D (6 bases). The CDR3 runs to 13 residues. Trimming cost V 2 bases and J 4 bases, with 6 bases left between them. Germline CDR1 SGHDN, CDR2 FVKESK. The CDR3 region has the DNA TGTGCCAGCAGCCAACAGGGGTACAATGAGCAGTTCTTC. It specifies CASSQQGYNEQFF.

The J gene is TRBJ2-5, the V gene TRBV7-2; perhaps TRBD1 as D (5 bases). Trimming pared 5 bases from V and 9 bases from J, leaving 16 bases between. Germline V gene lookup returns CDR1 SGHTA and CDR2 FQGNSA. The CDR3 sequence is 13 residues long. CDR3 in amino acids: CASSLGAQLSQYF. The CDR3 bases are TGTGCCAGCAGCCTTGGGGCCCAGCTCTCCCAGTACTTC.

The chain recombines TRBV6-1 with TRBJ1-6, with D tentatively TRBD1 (6 bases). The CDR3 has 13 residues. Germline CDR1 is MNHNS and CDR2 is SASEGT. Trimming shortened V by 8 bases and J by 2 bases, and 7 bases separated the two germline ends. The CDR3 protein is CASGQPYNSPLHF. CDR3 nucleotide sequence: TGTGCCAGCGGACAGCCCTATAATTCACCCCTCCACTTT.

The genes are TRBV6-1 and TRBJ2-7; D is possibly TRBD1 (6 bases). This CDR3 comprises 15 residues. Germline CDR1 reads MNHNS; CDR2 reads SASEGT. With 6 bases removed from V and 0 bases from J, the gap between germline ends came to 15 bases. DNA of the CDR3: TGTGCCAGCAGGAACCAGGGGCTCAGCTCCTACGAGCAGTACTTC. It is translated as CASRNQGLSSYEQYF.

V and J are TRBV9 and TRBJ2-2; D gene ambiguous. CDR1 is SGDLS and CDR2 is YYNGEE in the germline V gene. The CDR3 consists of 13 residues. The V end lost 0 bases, the J end lost 6 bases, and 6 bases lay between the germline ends. CDR3: CASSVGVSGELFF. For the CDR3, the DNA is TGTGCCAGCAGCGTAGGCGTTTCCGGGGAGCTGTTTTTT.

This clone came up a few times. The V gene is TRBV7-2, the J gene TRBJ1-1; no clear D gene. This CDR3 region has 13 residues. V was cut by 5 bases and J by 1 base, with 8 bases left in between. CDR1 SGHTA and CDR2 FQGNSA come from the germline V gene. Here the CDR3 DNA reads TGTGCCAGCAGCCGATCAGGGAACACTGAAGCTTTCTTT. This gives the protein CASSRSGNTEAFF.

The CDR3 spells CASGGTGTNLTGELFF. The CDR3 DNA is TGTGCCAGCGGGGGAACCGGGACAAATCTCACCGGGGAGCTGTTTTTT. The rearrangement links TRBV21-1 to TRBJ2-2; TRBD1 was called by the table and not checked on the DNA. TRBV21-1 is termed a pseudogene. CDR3 length: 16 residues.

J is TRBJ2-2 and V is TRBV6-5; D not certain. This CDR3 is built from 13 residues. Germline-derived CDR1 and CDR2 are MNHEY and SVGAGI. V shed 4 bases and J shed 0 bases, with 3 bases lying between them. The CDR3 bases are TGTGCCAGCAGTTCAACGAACACCGGGGAGCTGTTTTTT. Translating gives CASSSTNTGELFF.

The genes are TRBV28 and TRBJ2-3; 14 nucleotides line up with TRBD2. V was clipped by 5 bases and J by 0 bases; unmatched bases: 4. The germline V gene encodes CDR1 MDHEN and CDR2 SYDVKM. The CDR3 is 17 residues long. The CDR3 loop reads CASSGTSGRLSTDTQYF. The CDR3 DNA reads as TGTGCCAGCAGTGGGACTAGCGGGAGACTTAGCACAGATACGCAGTATTTT.

This clone has a single count. The chain uses TRBV28 and TRBJ1-1; D remains unclear. Deletions cut 4 bases from V and 1 base from J, with 10 bases between. The germline CDR1 and CDR2 sequences are MDHEN and SYDVKM. There are 14 residues in the CDR3. The CDR3 here is CASSSRGQNTEAFF. The CDR3 nucleotides read TGTGCCAGCAGTTCTCGGGGTCAGAACACTGAAGCTTTCTTT.

The chain is built from TRBV4-3 and TRBJ2-1; TRBD2 matches at 8 bases. The germline V gene has CDR1 LGHNA and CDR2 YSLEER. The ends lost 1 base at V and 3 bases at J; junction bases unmatched: 5. This CDR3 spans 16 amino acids. CDR3 amino acids: CASSQGISGVYNEQFF. As DNA, the CDR3 is TGCGCCAGCAGCCAAGGGATTAGCGGGGTCTACAATGAGCAGTTCTTC.

The rearrangement uses TRBV18 and TRBJ1-1; the match to TRBD1 covers 8 bases. V shed 4 bases and J 1 base; nucleotides not matched to a gene: 5. The germline V gene encodes CDR1 KGHSH and CDR2 LQKENI. There are 15 residues in the CDR3. This chain's CDR3 is CASSLATGGNTEAFF. The CDR3 DNA sequence: TGTGCCAGCTCACTTGCCACAGGGGGGAACACTGAAGCTTTCTTT.

This chain connects TRBV29-1 to TRBJ1-2; a weak D match, TRBD1 (6 bases). Trimming cost V 7 bases and J 5 bases, with 20 bases left between them. The germline gives CDR1 SQVTM, CDR2 ANQGSEA. This CDR3 comprises 14 residues. The CDR3 loop reads CSARGGAKEYGYTF. CDR3 coding DNA: TGCAGCGCCCGAGGGGGGGCCAAGGAGTATGGCTACACCTTC.

The chain employs TRBV21-1 and TRBJ1-1; the table's D call, TRBD1, was not checked against the DNA. TRBV21-1 is marked as a pseudogene. The length of the CDR3 is 19 residues. The CDR3 coding sequence is TGTGCCAGCAGCAAAATCAAGGACAGGGGACTAATCATGAACACTGAAGCTTTCTTT. It codes for CASSKIKDRGLIMNTEAFF.

This clone was seen a few times. The chain recombines TRBV28 with TRBJ2-5; D may be TRBD2 (5 bases). The V end was cut by 5 bases, the J end by 7 bases, with 20 bases between. Looked up from germline, CDR1 is MDHEN and CDR2 is SYDVKM. CDR3 length: 15 amino acids. CDR3 DNA sequence: TGTGCCAGCAGTCCTGTCCGGGATCCCGGAAGGACCCAGTACTTC. The encoded protein is CASSPVRDPGRTQYF.

The chain carries TRBV29-1 and TRBJ2-3; 10 bases match TRBD2. The CDR3 is 16 residues long. The ends lost 6 bases at V and 4 bases at J; junction bases unmatched: 13. CDR1 is SQVTM and CDR2 is ANQGSEA in the germline V gene. The CDR3 here is CSVDSGGALGSDTQYF. In nucleotides, the CDR3 is TGCAGCGTGGACAGCGGGGGGGCCCTAGGCTCAGATACGCAGTATTTT.

The chain carries TRBV6-1 and TRBJ2-5; the match to TRBD2 covers 7 bases. The CDR3 runs 15 residues. Germline V gene sequence: CDR1 MNHNS, CDR2 SASEGT. After removal of 11 bases from V and 1 base from J, the junction contained 13 bases not matched to a gene. The CDR3 sequence: CAATKRLASQETQYF. The CDR3 nucleotides are TGTGCCGCCACTAAACGACTAGCCTCCCAAGAGACCCAGTACTTC.

This chain uses TRBV4-2 with TRBJ1-2; 7 bases match TRBD1. With 0 bases clipped from V and 2 bases from J, the junction kept 9 bases outside the gene matches. The CDR3 spans 17 residues. The germline V gene has CDR1 LGHNA and CDR2 YNFKEQ. In DNA form, the CDR3 reads TGTGCCAGCAGCCAAGATTTCGCCGACAGGGAAAACTATGGCTACACCTTC. Translated: CASSQDFADRENYGYTF.

The rearrangement uses TRBV7-9 and TRBJ2-7, with TRBD2 matching 9 bases. The CDR3 loop spans 14 amino acids. CDR1 and CDR2 from the germline V gene are SEHNR and FQNEAQ (reference sequence). Losses at the gene ends were 1 base for V and 7 bases for J; bases not matched to a gene: 5. The CDR3 nucleotides are TGTGCCAGCAGCTTAGAACTAGCGGGTTTTGAGCAGTACTTC. It is translated as CASSLELAGFEQYF.

This clone was observed a handful of times. The chain couples TRBV6-5 to TRBJ1-2; D is ambiguous. The CDR3 totals 13 residues. The V end lost 6 bases, the J end lost 2 bases, and 10 bases lay between the germline ends. Germline V gene sequence: CDR1 MNHEY, CDR2 SVGAGI. CDR3 residues: CASSLGPNYGYTF. The CDR3 DNA sequence: TGTGCCAGCAGCTTGGGCCCGAACTATGGCTACACCTTC.

The genes are TRBV5-1 and TRBJ2-5; possibly TRBD2 for D (6 bases). CDR3 size: 12 residues. V was clipped by 7 bases and J by 5 bases, with 12 bases between them. Germline V gives CDR1 SGHRS, CDR2 YFSETQ. CDR3 coding DNA: TGCGCCAGCTCGTTTGGGGGGGAGACCCAGTACTTC. This codes for CASSFGGETQYF.

This clone occurred a few times. The chain is built from TRBV28 and TRBJ1-6; 10 bases align to TRBD1. V was pared by 5 bases and J by 6 bases, with 13 bases of the junction left unmatched. Germline V gene lookup returns CDR1 MDHEN and CDR2 SYDVKM. CDR3 length equals 18 residues. The CDR3 region is CASSPSPGQGMSNSPLHF. The CDR3 DNA follows: TGTGCCAGCAGTCCATCGCCGGGACAGGGGATGAGTAATTCACCCCTCCACTTT.

The chain carries TRBV2 and TRBJ1-2, with 7 bases fitting TRBD1. Trimming removed 3 bases from V and 4 bases from J; junction bases left unmatched: 2. Germline-derived CDR1 and CDR2 are SNHLY and FYNNEI. The CDR3 length is 13 residues. CDR3 loop: CASSDTGAYGYTF. The CDR3 DNA reads TGTGCCAGCAGTGATACAGGGGCCTATGGCTACACCTTC.

The chain recombines TRBV28 with TRBJ2-3; 10 bases are a match to TRBD1. J was trimmed by 6 bases and V by 6 bases; bases with no gene match: 9. This CDR3 region has 15 residues. CDR1 is MDHEN and CDR2 is SYDVKM in the germline V gene. CDR3 nucleotide sequence: TGTGCCAGCAGCCGGCCGGGACAGGGGTTTGATACGCAGTATTTT. Its translation: CASSRPGQGFDTQYF.

The CDR3 sequence: CASSPTGSNEKLFF. Written as DNA, the CDR3 is TGTGCCAGCAGCCCTACCGGGTCTAATGAAAAACTGTTTTTT. The chain joins TRBV7-9 to TRBJ1-4, with D hard to call. V lost 5 bases, J lost 3 bases, and 10 bases lay in between. The germline V gene encodes CDR1 SEHNR and CDR2 FQNEAQ (reference sequence). The CDR3 sequence is 14 residues long.

A remark on this clone: The identical CDR3 is also encoded by other nucleotide sequences in the sample. This chain uses TRBV9 with TRBJ2-7, with 11 bases fitting TRBD1. The V segment lost 4 bases and the J segment 0 bases; nucleotides outside the gene matches: 3. Germline assignment: CDR1 SGDLS and CDR2 YYNGEE. The CDR3 is 15 residues long. The DNA for the CDR3 is TGTGCCAGCAGCTTCGGGACAGGGGGCTCCTACGAGCAGTACTTC. Amino acid sequence: CASSFGTGGSYEQYF.

The chain has TRBV7-9 and TRBJ2-2; 9 bases agree with TRBD2. With 0 bases clipped from V and 1 base from J, the junction kept 9 bases outside the gene matches. The germline gives CDR1 SEHNR, CDR2 FQNEAQ (reference sequence). There are 19 residues in the CDR3. The CDR3 reads CASSLAHILTSGNTGELFF. In DNA, the CDR3 is TGTGCCAGCAGCTTAGCGCATATTCTGACTAGCGGGAACACCGGGGAGCTGTTTTTT. Together with reference TRBV7-9 and TRBJ2-2, the CDR3 gives the full variable domain: DTGVSQNPRHKITKRGQNVTFRCDPISEHNRLYWYRQTLGQGPEFLTYFQNEAQLEKSRLLSDRFSAERPKGSFSTLEIQRTEQGDSAMYLCASSLAHILTSGNTGELFFGEGSRLTVL.

The gene calls are TRBV11-2 and TRBJ1-1; 7 nucleotides match TRBD1. The CDR3 length is 15 residues. Germline lookup yields CDR1 SGHAT and CDR2 FQNNGV. The J segment lost 3 bases and the V segment lost 1 base, leaving 5 bases of the junction unmatched. The chain's CDR3 is CASSLGVDRDTEAFF. The CDR3, as DNA: TGTGCCAGCAGCTTAGGGGTCGACAGGGACACTGAAGCTTTCTTT.